This T cell receptor beta chain was identified in a study of blood T cell repertoires in COVID-19. About the research overall: Material from acute and convalescent COVID-19 was sourced from the United States, Italy and Spain. Nucleic acid was either cDNA or gDNA, and it came from T cells, B-cell-depleted T cells, or PBMCs.

Sequenced by immunoSEQ multiplex PCR; TCRdb stores in-frame clones only, minus some. This repertoire shows 45,000 to 50,000 clones, 75% to 80% found once; its top ten account for about 20%. CDR3 length equals 15 residues. In germline, CDR1 is SNHLY, CDR2 FYNNEI. V was clipped by 7 bases and J by 2 bases; unmatched bases: 7. The rearrangement joins TRBV2 to TRBJ1-1; 10 nucleotides agree with TRBD1. The clonotype comes from a human donor with active or convalescent COVID-19. The donor label of this sample is uncertain. The source material was peripheral blood. The CDR3: CASIRTGGENTEAFF. The CDR3 DNA reads as TGTGCCAGCATTCGGACAGGGGGGGAAAACACTGAAGCTTTCTTT.